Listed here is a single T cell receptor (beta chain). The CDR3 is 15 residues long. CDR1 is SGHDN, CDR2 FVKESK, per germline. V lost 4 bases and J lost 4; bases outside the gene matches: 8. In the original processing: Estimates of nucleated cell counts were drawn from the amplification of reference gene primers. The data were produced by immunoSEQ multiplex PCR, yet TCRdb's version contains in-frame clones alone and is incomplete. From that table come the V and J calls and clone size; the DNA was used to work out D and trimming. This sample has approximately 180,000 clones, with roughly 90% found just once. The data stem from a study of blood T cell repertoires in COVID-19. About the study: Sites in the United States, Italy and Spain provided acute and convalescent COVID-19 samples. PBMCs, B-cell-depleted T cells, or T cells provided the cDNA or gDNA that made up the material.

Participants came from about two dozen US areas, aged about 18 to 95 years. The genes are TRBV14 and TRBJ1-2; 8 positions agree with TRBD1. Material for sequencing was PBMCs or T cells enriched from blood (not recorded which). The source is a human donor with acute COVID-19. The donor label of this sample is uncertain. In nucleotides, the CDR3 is TGTGCCAGCAGCCTTTCGGGACAGGAGTTCTATGGCTACACCTTC. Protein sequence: CASSLSGQEFYGYTF.